Each of the 12 T cell receptor beta chains below was sequenced from the same sample in a study of blood T cell repertoires in COVID-19. The protocol was immunoSEQ multiplex PCR, while the TCRdb copy is restricted to in-frame clones and leaves out a portion. The repertoire holds around 260,000 clones, with about 89% as singletons. The sequencing sample was made of peripheral blood. The origin of the receptors is a woman in her 30s with COVID-19, enrolled during active disease.

The J gene is TRBJ2-7, the V gene TRBV19; 10 bases agree with TRBD1. V was clipped by 3 bases and J by 3 bases; unmatched bases: 2. Germline CDR1 LNHDA, CDR2 SQIVND (reference sequence). The CDR3 spans 14 residues. The CDR3 spells CASSIGTGVYEQYF. The CDR3 DNA follows: TGTGCCAGTAGTATCGGGACAGGGGTCTACGAGCAGTACTTC.

This chain links TRBV7-3 with TRBJ2-3; D call uncertain. The CDR3 has 15 residues. V was clipped by 1 base and J by 7 bases, with 15 bases between them. Germline-derived CDR1 and CDR2 are SGHTA and FQGTGA. For the CDR3, the DNA is TGTGCCAGCAGCTTAAAAGGCGGTGGCACGAATACGCAGTATTTT. It translates to CASSLKGGGTNTQYF.

The rearrangement links TRBV30 to TRBJ2-1; 8 bases agree with TRBD2. From germline, CDR1 is GTSNPN and CDR2 SVGIG (reference sequence). J was trimmed by 5 bases and V by 5 bases; bases with no gene match: 8. This CDR3 contains 14 residues. Written as DNA, the CDR3 is TGTGCCTGGCGCGGGACTAGTGGGGACAATGAGCAGTTCTTC. Translated: CAWRGTSGDNEQFF.

The chain is built from TRBV10-3 and TRBJ2-7, with 11 positions matching TRBD1. The CDR3 has 14 amino acids. J gave up 6 bases and V 6 bases, and 7 bases lay outside the gene matches. CDR1 is ENHRY, CDR2 SYGVKD, per germline. The CDR3 region is CAISQGTGGSEQYF. As DNA, the CDR3 is TGTGCCATCAGCCAGGGGACAGGGGGTTCCGAGCAGTACTTC.

The chain links TRBV2 to TRBJ1-2; 9 positions agree with TRBD1. CDR3 size: 13 residues. CDR1 is SNHLY and CDR2 is FYNNEI in the germline V gene. J lost 4 bases, V lost 6 bases, and 3 bases had no gene match. CDR3 sequence: CASRRTGAYGYTF. Written as DNA, the CDR3 is TGTGCCAGCAGGAGGACAGGGGCCTATGGCTACACCTTC.

This chain uses TRBV14 with TRBJ2-7, with D perhaps matching TRBD1 (6 bases). Germline-derived CDR1 and CDR2 are SGHDN and FVKESK. The CDR3 spans 14 residues. Trimming pared 4 bases from V and 4 bases from J, leaving 14 bases between. CDR3 amino acids: CASSPYLQGYEQYF. For the CDR3, the DNA is TGTGCCAGCAGCCCTTATTTACAGGGATACGAGCAGTACTTC.

The rearrangement uses TRBV7-8 and TRBJ2-6, with 11 bases lining up with TRBD2. The germline CDR1 and CDR2 sequences are SGHVS and FQNEAQ. V trimming: 1 base; J trimming: 0 bases; junction bases outside the gene matches: 5. The CDR3 length is 19 residues. CDR3 protein: CASSLVVAGGFSGANVLTF. The DNA of the CDR3 is TGTGCCAGCAGCTTAGTGGTAGCGGGAGGGTTCTCTGGGGCCAACGTCCTGACTTTC.

The rearrangement links TRBV30 to TRBJ1-2; D is undetermined. V dropped 0 bases and J dropped 5 bases, with 13 bases sitting between them. Germline-derived CDR1 and CDR2 are GTSNPN and SVGIG (reference sequence). There are 14 residues in the CDR3. The CDR3 spells CAWSVLGGLYGYTF. The CDR3 coding sequence is TGTGCCTGGAGTGTACTTGGAGGATTGTATGGCTACACCTTC.

The chain employs TRBV29-1 and TRBJ1-1, with D possibly being TRBD1 (6 bases). CDR1 and CDR2 (germline): SQVTM, ANQGSEA. CDR3 size: 13 residues. V lost 4 bases and J lost 4, with 13 bases in between. The CDR3 loop is CSVAAQGTTEAFF. For the CDR3, the DNA is TGCAGCGTTGCCGCACAGGGCACCACTGAAGCTTTCTTT.

The V gene is TRBV3-1 (or the pseudogene TRBV3-2), the J gene TRBJ2-7, with D possibly being TRBD2 (5 bases). Trimming removed 4 bases from V and 3 bases from J, with 10 bases in between. The length of the CDR3 is 13 residues. The germline CDR1 and CDR2 sequences are LGHDT and YNNKEL (reference sequence). CDR3 DNA sequence: TGTGCCAGCAGCCTCGGGGATCGCTACGAGCAGTACTTC. The encoded protein is CASSLGDRYEQYF.

The chain couples TRBV7-9 to TRBJ1-2, with D possibly matching TRBD1 (6 bases). Germline-derived CDR1 and CDR2 are SEHNR and FQNEAQ (reference sequence). This CDR3 comprises 14 residues. Between the trimmed V and J ends, which lost 5 bases and 6 bases, there was a span of 16 bases. CDR3 sequence reads: CASSRAGQHNGYTF. The DNA for the CDR3 is TGTGCCAGCAGCCGGGCCGGACAGCACAATGGCTACACCTTC.

V usage is TRBV5-4 and J usage is TRBJ2-5; 10 nucleotides agree with TRBD2. The CDR3 is 16 amino acids. CDR1 is SGHNT, CDR2 YYREEE, per germline (reference sequence). V shed 0 bases, J shed 5 bases, and the junction held 7 bases outside the gene matches. The CDR3 DNA reads as TGTGCCAGCAGCTTGGCGTCTAGCGGGAGAGGGGAGACCCAGTACTTC. It yields the protein CASSLASSGRGETQYF.